This T cell receptor beta chain was recovered during a study of blood T cells in healthy people across ages. Study-level results: More naive CD4+ cells and higher diversity marked long-lived donors relative to aged donors.

This clonotype was observed a handful of times. Its target is unknown. With a J-beta primer mix and a sample-barcoded 5' primer, a second PCR ran about 6 to 11 cycles. TCRdb recomputed calls from the 5' RACE reads with MiXCR, one row per CDR3 protein. The table has roughly 800,000 distinct CDR3 sequences, 58% seen once. This CDR3 has 12 amino acids. Germline CDR1 reads ENHRY; CDR2 reads SYGVKD. Sequencing was performed on blood. This receptor was identified in a man younger than 40 in good health. The V gene is TRBV10-3, the J gene TRBJ2-5; tentative D call: TRBD2 (6 bases). The better agreement between TRBJ2-7 and the DNA end casts doubt on the J call. The CDR3 loop is CATGGLPYEQYF. For the CDR3, the DNA is TGTGCCACAGGAGGACTACCATACGAGCAGTACTTC.